This TCR beta chain was sequenced during a study of sequential checkpoint blockade in melanoma. Study details: Each arm's sequence ended with maintenance nivolumab.

There are 14 residues in the CDR3. V was shortened by 5 bases and J by 2 bases, with 11 bases between the two germline ends. Per germline, CDR1 SEHNR and CDR2 FQNEAQ (reference sequence). Treatment specified: randomized to nivolumab then ipilimumab (arm A) or the reverse (arm B). Patients had received no earlier DNA-damaging chemotherapy. Sorted cells were live CD3+CD8+, lacking CD19 and CD56, from PBMCs. The assay was immunoSEQ multiplex PCR, and TCRdb's table has in-frame clones only and misses some. The sample has about 37,000 clones, roughly 81% seen once. This chain links TRBV7-9 with TRBJ2-3; D is perhaps TRBD1 (6 bases). This receptor was taken from a human donor with melanoma. The sample consisted of CD8+ T cells sorted from blood (inferred from file names), taken from a patient given nivolumab and ipilimumab in sequence. The CDR3 spells CASSPWTVTDTQYF. Here the CDR3 DNA reads TGTGCCAGCAGCCCTTGGACAGTCACAGATACGCAGTATTTT.